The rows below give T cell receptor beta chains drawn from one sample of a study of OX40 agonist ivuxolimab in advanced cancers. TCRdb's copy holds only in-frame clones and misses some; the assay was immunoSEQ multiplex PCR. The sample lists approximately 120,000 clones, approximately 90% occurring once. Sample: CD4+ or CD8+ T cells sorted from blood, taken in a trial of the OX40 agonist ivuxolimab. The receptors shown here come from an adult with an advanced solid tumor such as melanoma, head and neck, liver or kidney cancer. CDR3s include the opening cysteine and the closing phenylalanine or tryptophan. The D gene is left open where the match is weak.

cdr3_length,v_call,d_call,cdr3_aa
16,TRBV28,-,CASSSTRTGPYNEQFF
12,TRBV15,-,CATSSWAEPQHF
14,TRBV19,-,CASSISRGGQPQHF
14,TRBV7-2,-,CASSQDQGNQPQHF
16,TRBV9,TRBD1,CASSGRTGPSTDTQYF
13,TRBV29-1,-,CSVVASLGEKLFF
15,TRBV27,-,CASSFNEGGPYEQYF
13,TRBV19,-,CASSTVRVRGQFF
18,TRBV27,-,CASSLSFRVPSADNEQFF
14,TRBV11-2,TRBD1,CASSLQGVGYEQYF
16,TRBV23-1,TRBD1,CASSQTKQGYNSPLHF
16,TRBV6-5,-,CASSYLGSTGSYEQYF
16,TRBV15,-,CATSRDLVTASYGYTF
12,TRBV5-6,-,CASSSDFYGYTF
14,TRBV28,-,CASSFDGGINIQYF
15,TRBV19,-,CASSIGARGREKLFF
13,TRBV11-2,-,CASSLPGREKLFF
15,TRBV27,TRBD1,CASSLVQGQWETQYF
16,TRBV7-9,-,CASSLRASTNTGELFF
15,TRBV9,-,CASSVVPSGTTEAFF
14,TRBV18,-,CASSPGLSGNTIYF
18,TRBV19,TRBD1,CASSPYGQGAMGNQPQHF
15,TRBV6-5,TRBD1,CASSHDRGNTGELFF
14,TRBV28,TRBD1,CASSSPDREGGYTF
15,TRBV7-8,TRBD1,CASSLAPGGSPEAFF
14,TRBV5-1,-,CASSLEGGQETQYF
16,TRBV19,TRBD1,CASSSSGTGVRGELFF
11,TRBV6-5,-,CASGGTEKLFF
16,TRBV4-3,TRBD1,CASSQDTGTGRDIQYF
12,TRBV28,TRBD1,CAGTGPNQPQHF
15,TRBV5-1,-,CASSLLLADSYEQYF
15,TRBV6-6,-,CASSYSAGTFYEQYF
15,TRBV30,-,CAWSGGQSSGNTIYF
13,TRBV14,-,CASSVRNYNEQFF
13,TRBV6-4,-,CASSDSATDTQYF
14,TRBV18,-,CASSPLANTGELFF
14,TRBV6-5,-,CASSSKRANQPQHF
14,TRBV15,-,CATSRDLNSYEQYF
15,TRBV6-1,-,CASSPEGDFHYEQYF
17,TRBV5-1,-,CASRLDALGQIGKGYTF
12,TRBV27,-,CASSPGNYGYTF
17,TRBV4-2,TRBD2,CASSQEEGLAGRYEQYF
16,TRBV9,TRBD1,CASSPLGGQGATGYTF
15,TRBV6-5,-,CASSYSGVMNTEAFF
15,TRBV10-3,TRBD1,CAISESPGTGPEQYF
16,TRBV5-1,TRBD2,CASSFEGLAGFDEQFF
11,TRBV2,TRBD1,CASSPPGQGIF
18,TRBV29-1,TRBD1,CSVPPLGTAPLADYGYTF
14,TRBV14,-,CASSQDQGSAEAFF
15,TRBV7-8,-,CASTPFGVVADTQYF
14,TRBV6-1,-,CASSEARFERTQYF
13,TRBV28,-,CASSPGQLEKLFF
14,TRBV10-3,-,CAIGAADTLLEQYF
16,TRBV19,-,CASSIKGAATNEKLFF
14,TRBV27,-,CASSLFGVPYEQYF